Below, 4 T cell receptor beta chains from the same sample are listed, as sequenced in a study of cytomegalovirus exposure and HLA in healthy donors. The PCR ran on 60 Vbeta and 13 Jbeta primers. Produced via immunoSEQ multiplex PCR; TCRdb's table is partial and in-frame only. Here the sample spans nearly 300,000 clones, 75% to 90% being singletons. The material sequenced was PBMCs. The receptors come from a man aged 35-49 years in good health and CMV-seropositive.

CDR3 in amino acids: CASSRGTSGTSEQFF. CDR3 sequence (DNA): TGCGCCAGCAGCCGGGGGACTAGCGGGACCAGTGAGCAGTTCTTC. V gene TRBV5-1 combines with J gene TRBJ2-1, with 13 bases aligning to TRBD2. J was trimmed by 9 bases and V by 4 bases; bases with no gene match: 7. Per germline, CDR1 SGHRS and CDR2 YFSETQ. CDR3 size: 15 residues.

This chain uses TRBV9 with TRBJ2-1; D might be TRBD2 (5 bases). Germline CDR1 is SGDLS and CDR2 is YYNGEE. Trimming pared 0 bases from V and 5 bases from J, leaving 12 bases between. The CDR3 is 15 residues long. CDR3 region: CASSVGSGRDNEQFF. CDR3 nucleotide sequence: TGTGCCAGCAGCGTAGGGTCGGGAAGAGACAATGAGCAGTTCTTC.

The chain recombines TRBV28 with TRBJ1-5; possibly TRBD1 for D (5 bases). This CDR3 has 14 residues. The V gene's germline CDR1 is MDHEN and CDR2 SYDVKM. Trimming removed 3 bases from V and 2 bases from J, with 8 bases in between. CDR3 coding DNA: TGTGCCAGCAGTTTCCCACAGGGCAATCAGCCCCAGCATTTT. It is translated as CASSFPQGNQPQHF.

This chain uses TRBV29-1 with TRBJ2-7; 11 bases fit TRBD1. The CDR3 is 17 residues long. Trimming cost V 1 base and J 3 bases; bases outside gene matches: 11. Germline V gene data show CDR1 as SQVTM and CDR2 as ANQGSEA. The CDR3 reads CSVEALGTGGDVYEQYF. Here the CDR3 DNA reads TGCAGCGTTGAAGCCCTCGGGACAGGGGGGGACGTCTACGAGCAGTACTTC.